Each of the 4 T cell receptor beta chains below was sequenced from the same sample in a study of T-cell reconstitution after alpha-beta-depleted transplantation in children (dated by TCRdb to about 2016). Receptor libraries were prepared by PCR. Sequenced on an Illumina HiSeq 2500. TCR library preparation used molecular barcoding, with unique molecular identifiers applied to normalize quantification of the TCRbeta repertoire. TCRdb reprocessing: public reads trimmed at Q25 with fastp, clones called with MiXCR, in-frame beta chains kept. Every entry covers one CDR3 protein and lists the most common genes and DNA from its rows. Within this sample are nearly 400,000 distinct CDR3 sequences, with roughly 20% of them counted one time only. Of the sample, less than 4.5% falls within the top ten clones. Sequenced here: PBMCs from the stem cell graft donor, sampled from the stem cell graft. These receptors all come from a human donor who donated a stem cell graft to a child with acute myeloid leukemia.

The rearrangement joins TRBV5-1 to TRBJ2-1; 8 positions match TRBD1. The CDR3 extends over 17 amino acids. Germline CDR1 reads SGHRS; CDR2 reads YFSETQ. Germline trimming cut 4 bases from V and 0 bases from J; bases unmatched to any gene: 9. CDR3 nucleotide sequence: TGCGCCAGCAGCCGCAGCAAACAGGGGGGCTCCTACAATGAGCAGTTCTTC. It is translated as CASSRSKQGGSYNEQFF.

CDR3 nucleotide sequence: TGTGCCAGCAGTGATAAGGGACAGGGGACAGATACGCAGTATTTT. Its translation: CASSDKGQGTDTQYF. The V and J genes are TRBV25-1 and TRBJ2-3, with 10 bases fitting TRBD1. The CDR3 contains 15 residues. V shed 3 bases, J shed 3 bases, and the junction held 3 bases outside the gene matches. From germline, CDR1 is MGHDK and CDR2 SYGVNS. Supplemented by reference TRBV25-1 and TRBJ2-3, the full variable domain reads EADIYQTPRYLVIGTGKKITLECSQTMGHDKMYWYQQDPGMELHLIHYSYGVNSTEKGDLSSESTVSRIRTEHFPLTLESARPSHTSQYLCASSDKGQGTDTQYFGPGTRLTVL.

In this sample, this clonotype turned up a few times. The chain uses TRBV25-1 and TRBJ1-1, with TRBD1 matching 7 bases. With V trimmed by 8 bases and J by 0 bases, 12 bases remained unmatched. This CDR3 region has 16 residues. CDR1 and CDR2 (germline): MGHDK, SYGVNS. CDR3 sequence reads: CASASTLQGMNTEAFF. The DNA of the CDR3 is TGTGCCAGCGCATCGACCTTACAGGGGATGAACACTGAAGCTTTCTTT. Supplemented by reference TRBV25-1 and TRBJ1-1, the full variable domain reads EADIYQTPRYLVIGTGKKITLECSQTMGHDKMYWYQQDPGMELHLIHYSYGVNSTEKGDLSSESTVSRIRTEHFPLTLESARPSHTSQYLCASASTLQGMNTEAFFGQGTRLTVV.

The chain has TRBV12-3 or TRBV12-4 and TRBJ2-7, with TRBD1 identical over 8 bases. V dropped 6 bases and J dropped 5; count of bases not matched to a gene: 6. The length of the CDR3 is 13 residues. CDR3 in DNA: TGTGCCAGCAGCCCGGGACAGGCGAACGAGCAGTACTTC. Protein product: CASSPGQANEQYF.